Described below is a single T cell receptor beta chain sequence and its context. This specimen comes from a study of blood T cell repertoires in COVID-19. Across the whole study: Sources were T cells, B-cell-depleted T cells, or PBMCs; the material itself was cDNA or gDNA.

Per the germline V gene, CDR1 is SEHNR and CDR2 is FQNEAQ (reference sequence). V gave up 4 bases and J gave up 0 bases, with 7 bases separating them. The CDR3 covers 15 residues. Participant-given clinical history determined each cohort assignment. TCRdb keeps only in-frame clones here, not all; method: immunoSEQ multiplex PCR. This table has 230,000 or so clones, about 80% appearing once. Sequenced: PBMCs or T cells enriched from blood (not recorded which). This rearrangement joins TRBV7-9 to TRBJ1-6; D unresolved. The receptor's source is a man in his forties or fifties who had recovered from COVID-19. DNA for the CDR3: TGTGCCAGCAGCTCCGGAGGCTCCTATAATTCACCCCTCCACTTT. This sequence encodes CASSSGGSYNSPLHF.